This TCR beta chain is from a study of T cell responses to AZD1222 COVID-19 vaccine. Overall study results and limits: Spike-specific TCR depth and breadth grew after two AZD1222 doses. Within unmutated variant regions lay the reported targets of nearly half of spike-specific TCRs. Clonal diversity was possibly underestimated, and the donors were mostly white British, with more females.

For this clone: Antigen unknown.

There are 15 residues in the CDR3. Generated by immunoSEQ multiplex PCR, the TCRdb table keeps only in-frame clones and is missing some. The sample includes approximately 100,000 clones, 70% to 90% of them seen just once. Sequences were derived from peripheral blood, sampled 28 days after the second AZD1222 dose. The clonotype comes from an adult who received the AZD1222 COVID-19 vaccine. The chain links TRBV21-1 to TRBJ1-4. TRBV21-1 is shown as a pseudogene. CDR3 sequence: CASSSVASVNEKLFF. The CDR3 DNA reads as TGTGCCAGCAGCTCAGTGGCGTCAGTTAATGAAAAACTGTTTTTT.